Listed below are T cell receptor beta chains from one sample, sequenced in a study of blood T cell repertoires in COVID-19. Sequencing used immunoSEQ multiplex PCR; TCRdb keeps in-frame clones, though not all of them. The sample lists roughly 290,000 clones, around 85% occurring once. Material for sequencing was PBMCs or T cells enriched from blood (not recorded which). The receptors were sampled from a woman aged 40 to 50 who had recovered from COVID-19. CDR3s include the opening cysteine and the closing phenylalanine or tryptophan. A D gene is named only where the DNA matches it firmly. The size field is filled for only some rows; it gives once, few, many or a size class.

clone_size	v_call	j_call	d_call	cdr3_aa	cdr3_nt
-	TRBV3-1/TRBV3-2	TRBJ1-6	TRBD1	CASSQRNRGQSPLHF	TGTGCCAGCAGCCAGAGGAACAGGGGGCAATCACCCCTCCACTTT
-	TRBV4-1	TRBJ2-7	-	CASSQGLDSTYEQYF	TGCGCCAGCAGCCAAGGGTTGGACAGCACCTACGAGCAGTACTTC
-	TRBV2	TRBJ2-2	TRBD2	CASRGRTSGITGELFF	TGTGCCAGCAGGGGACGGACTAGCGGAATCACCGGGGAGCTGTTTTTT
-	TRBV28	TRBJ2-7	TRBD2	CASSLVRASGFYEQYF	TGTGCCAGCAGTTTGGTTCGGGCTAGCGGTTTCTACGAGCAGTACTTC
-	TRBV28	TRBJ1-3	TRBD1	CASSSTGESGNTIYF	TGTGCCAGCAGTTCAACAGGGGAGTCAGGAAACACCATATATTTT
-	TRBV6-2/TRBV6-3	TRBJ2-1	TRBD2	CASSSSGRSGGVWNEQFF	TGTGCCAGCAGTTCAAGCGGGAGAAGTGGTGGGGTGTGGAATGAGCAGTTCTTC
-	TRBV20-1	TRBJ2-5	TRBD2	CSASHGTRKETQYF	TGCAGTGCTAGTCACGGGACTAGAAAAGAGACCCAGTACTTC
-	TRBV4-3	TRBJ2-1	TRBD2	CASSRKVAGGVYNEQFF	TGCGCCAGCAGCCGGAAGGTGGCGGGGGGTGTCTACAATGAGCAGTTCTTC
-	TRBV5-1	TRBJ1-3	-	CASSSRGAGGNTIYF	TGCGCCAGCAGCTCCCGGGGGGCTGGCGGAAACACCATATATTTT
-	TRBV18	TRBJ2-5	TRBD2	CASSPPGGPGKETQYF	TGTGCCAGCTCACCCCCGGGAGGGCCAGGGAAAGAGACCCAGTACTTC
once	TRBV27	TRBJ2-3	TRBD2	CASSSGLAGADTQYF	TGTGCCAGCTCCTCGGGACTAGCGGGAGCAGATACGCAGTATTTT
-	TRBV2	TRBJ1-6	-	CASSGESSYNSPLHF	TGTGCCAGCTCCGGAGAAAGCTCCTATAATTCACCCCTCCACTTT
-	TRBV29-1	TRBJ2-1	TRBD2	CSVEVTSGSVLYNEQFF	TGCAGCGTTGAAGTAACTAGCGGGAGCGTGTTGTACAATGAGCAGTTCTTC
-	TRBV7-3	TRBJ2-3	TRBD2	CASSSALAGDTQYF	TGTGCCAGCAGCTCCGCTCTAGCGGGAGATACGCAGTATTTT
-	TRBV3-1/TRBV3-2	TRBJ1-3	-	CASTPPGTSGNTIYF	TGTGCCAGCACCCCCCCAGGAACCTCTGGAAACACCATATATTTT
-	TRBV15	TRBJ1-5	-	CATSRDLQTANQPQHF	TGTGCCACCAGCAGAGATTTACAGACAGCCAATCAGCCCCAGCATTTT
once	TRBV5-1	TRBJ1-5	-	CASSLEGGLGNQPQHF	TGCGCCAGCAGCTTGGAGGGCGGGCTGGGCAATCAGCCCCAGCATTTT
once	TRBV28	TRBJ2-3	-	CASSPARFRGPADTQYF	TGTGCCAGCAGCCCCGCCCGTTTTAGGGGCCCCGCCGATACGCAGTATTTT
-	TRBV7-2	TRBJ1-4	-	CASSQTGSNEKLFF	TGTGCCAGCAGCCAAACAGGGTCTAATGAAAAACTGTTTTTT
many	TRBV28	TRBJ1-2	-	CASRNSYGYTF	TGTGCCAGCAGGAACTCCTATGGCTACACCTTC
-	TRBV3-1/TRBV3-2	TRBJ2-2	TRBD2	CASSLKWASGHTGELFF	TGTGCCAGCAGCCTCAAATGGGCTAGCGGACACACCGGGGAGCTGTTTTTT
-	TRBV15	TRBJ1-2	-	CATSRDRLGRLDYGYTF	TGTGCCACCAGCAGGGACCGATTGGGACGACTAGACTATGGCTACACCTTC
-	TRBV7-3	TRBJ1-1	-	CASSPDRSNTEAFF	TGTGCCAGCAGCCCCGACAGGTCCAACACTGAAGCTTTCTTT
-	TRBV7-2	TRBJ1-4	-	CASSLSRGNEKLFF	TGTGCCAGCAGCTTATCCAGGGGAAATGAAAAACTGTTTTTT
once	TRBV11-3	TRBJ1-3	-	CASSLGRQPGNTIYF	TGTGCCAGCAGCTTAGGCCGACAGCCTGGAAACACCATATATTTT
-	TRBV5-1	TRBJ2-2	TRBD2	CASRLLAVDTGELFF	TGCGCCAGCAGGCTACTAGCGGTGGACACCGGGGAGCTGTTTTTT
-	TRBV2	TRBJ2-1	-	CASQDLSYNEQFF	TGTGCCAGCCAGGATCTCTCCTACAATGAGCAGTTCTTC
-	TRBV7-2	TRBJ1-4	-	CASSLGDLWAGVNEKLFF	TGTGCCAGCAGCTTAGGCGACCTGTGGGCAGGGGTAAATGAAAAACTGTTTTTT
-	TRBV5-1	TRBJ2-1	TRBD2	CASSSGLAGVGYNEQFF	TGCGCCAGCAGTTCGGGACTAGCGGGAGTGGGGTACAATGAGCAGTTCTTC
-	TRBV4-1	TRBJ2-1	TRBD2	CASSQDRTSGGEQFF	TGCGCCAGCAGCCAAGATCGGACTAGCGGGGGTGAGCAGTTCTTC
-	TRBV7-2	TRBJ2-7	TRBD2	CATQWASGSYEQYF	TGTGCCACCCAGTGGGCTAGCGGATCCTACGAGCAGTACTTC
once	TRBV28	TRBJ2-7	TRBD2	CASSLNRGAYEQYF	TGTGCCAGCAGTTTGAATCGGGGGGCCTACGAGCAGTACTTC
few	TRBV11-2	TRBJ2-3	TRBD2	CASSLLAGVSDTQYF	TGTGCCAGCAGCTTACTAGCGGGAGTGTCGGATACGCAGTATTTT
-	TRBV20-1	TRBJ1-2	-	CSASRRDYGYTF	TGCAGTGCTAGTAGGAGAGACTATGGCTACACCTTC
-	TRBV28	TRBJ2-1	-	CASSFWGRDSDNEQFF	TGTGCCAGCAGTTTTTGGGGGCGCGATTCGGACAATGAGCAGTTCTTC
once	TRBV27	TRBJ2-1	TRBD1	CASSSDRGKYNEQFF	TGTGCCAGCAGTTCGGACAGGGGGAAGTACAATGAGCAGTTCTTC
-	TRBV18	TRBJ2-1	TRBD2	CASSPIGRETTEQFF	TGTGCCAGCTCACCGATTGGGCGGGAGACCACTGAGCAGTTCTTC
-	TRBV7-8	TRBJ2-7	TRBD2	CASTRLAGVSEQYF	TGTGCCAGCACCCGACTAGCGGGAGTTAGCGAGCAGTACTTC
-	TRBV7-3	TRBJ2-2	-	CASSRDTGAGELFF	TGTGCCAGCAGTAGGGACACGGGCGCCGGGGAGCTGTTTTTT
-	TRBV5-1	TRBJ1-2	TRBD1	CASSLDRGYGYTF	TGCGCCAGCAGCTTGGACAGGGGGTATGGCTACACCTTC
-	TRBV7-8	TRBJ2-7	-	CASSLGFEALEQYF	TGTGCCAGCAGCTTAGGGTTCGAGGCGCTCGAGCAGTACTTC
-	TRBV27	TRBJ2-6	TRBD2	CASSSSLGGTGANVLTF	TGTGCCAGCAGTTCATCCCTCGGGGGGACTGGGGCCAACGTCCTGACTTTC
-	TRBV24-1	TRBJ2-7	-	CATSDDRNYEQYF	TGTGCCACCAGTGACGACAGGAACTACGAGCAGTACTTC